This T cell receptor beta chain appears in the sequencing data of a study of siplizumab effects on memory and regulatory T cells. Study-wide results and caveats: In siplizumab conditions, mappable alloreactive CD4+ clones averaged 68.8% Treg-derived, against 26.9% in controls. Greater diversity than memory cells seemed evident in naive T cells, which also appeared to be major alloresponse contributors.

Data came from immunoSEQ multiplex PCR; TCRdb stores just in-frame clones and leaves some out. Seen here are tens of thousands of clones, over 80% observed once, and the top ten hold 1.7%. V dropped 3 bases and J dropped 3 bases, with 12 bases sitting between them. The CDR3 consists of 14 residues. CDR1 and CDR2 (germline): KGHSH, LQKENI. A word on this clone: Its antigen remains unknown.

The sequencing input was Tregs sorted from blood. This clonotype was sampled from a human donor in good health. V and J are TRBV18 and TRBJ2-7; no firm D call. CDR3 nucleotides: TGTGCCAGCTCACCGTCGATACTCGGCTACGAGCAGTACTTC. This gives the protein CASSPSILGYEQYF.